Included here is one TCR beta chain sequence, with context. Clones were read by immunoSEQ multiplex PCR, and TCRdb kept only the in-frame ones, dropping some. The sample records roughly 75,000 clones, under 80% being singletons. This sample stems from a study of blood T cell repertoires in COVID-19. The overall study: Samples representing acute and convalescent COVID-19 were sourced from the United States, Italy and Spain. Sources were T cells, B-cell-depleted T cells, or PBMCs; the material itself was cDNA or gDNA.

CDR1 and CDR2 (germline): SGHRS, YFSETQ. The V gene end was trimmed by 5 bases and the J gene end by 8 bases; junction bases not matched to a gene: 9. The CDR3 extends over 14 amino acids. This clonotype was obtained from a human donor with acute or convalescent COVID-19. The donor label of this sample is uncertain. Sequenced: peripheral blood. The chain joins TRBV5-1 to TRBJ2-1, with 8 bases fitting TRBD2. The CDR3 loop reads CASRPRGGSDEQFF. CDR3 sequence (DNA): TGCGCCAGCAGGCCCCGGGGGGGCAGTGATGAGCAGTTCTTC.